There are many counts of the clone carrying this T cell receptor beta chain. Germline CDR1 and CDR2: SGHTA and FQGNSA. This CDR3 is built from 17 residues. Trimming cost V 1 base and J 10 bases, with 20 bases left between them. TCRdb reanalysed the reads using MiXCR and keeps one entry per CDR3 protein. Here the sample spans about 740,000 distinct CDR3 sequences, 35% being singletons. The data stem from a study of T cell repertoires in cytomegalovirus infection. The clonotype originates from a human donor in good health (CMV status not recorded). Some clones in this sample may be carry-over from other donors' samples. V usage is TRBV7-2 and J usage is TRBJ1-6, with D possibly matching TRBD1 (5 bases). The specimen sequenced was PBMCs. In DNA, the CDR3 is TGTGCCAGCAGCTTAGTGGCAGGGAAGGGACGCAGATCACCCCTCCACTTT. Amino acids: CASSLVAGKGRRSPLHF.